The 7 T cell receptor beta chains reported below all come from one sample, sequenced in a study of cytomegalovirus exposure and HLA in healthy donors. PCR used 60 Vbeta primers and 13 Jbeta primers. TCRdb's table, derived via immunoSEQ multiplex PCR, lists solely in-frame clones and lacks some. The sample lists some 200,000 clones; 82% were seen once. Sequencing was done on a sample of PBMCs. The receptors derive from a woman between 45 and 60 years old in good health and CMV-seropositive.

V is TRBV27 and J is TRBJ2-7, with 9 bases lining up with TRBD1. The V segment lost 5 bases and the J segment 3 bases; nucleotides outside the gene matches: 8. This CDR3 region has 15 residues. CDR1 is MNHEY, CDR2 SMNVEV, per germline (reference sequence). CDR3: CASSGTGQGFYEQYF. The CDR3 DNA is TGTGCCAGCAGTGGCACGGGACAGGGATTCTACGAGCAGTACTTC.

The chain uses TRBV19 and TRBJ2-7; a weak D match, TRBD2 (5 bases). Trimming cost V 5 bases and J 0 bases, with 14 bases left between them. This CDR3 has 15 amino acids. Per the germline V gene, CDR1 is LNHDA and CDR2 is SQIVND (reference sequence). CDR3 DNA sequence: TGTGCCAGTAGTTTGGACTGGGCTTTCTCCTACGAGCAGTACTTC. Residues: CASSLDWAFSYEQYF. Based on the CDR3 plus reference TRBV19 and TRBJ2-7, the full variable domain is DGGITQSPKYLFRKEGQNVTLSCEQNLNHDAMYWYRQDPGQGLRLIYYSQIVNDFQKGDIAEGYSVSREKKESFPLTVTSAQKNPTAFYLCASSLDWAFSYEQYFGPGTRLTVT.

The chain carries TRBV5-6 and TRBJ2-2; a weak D match, TRBD2 (6 bases). Per the germline V gene, CDR1 is SGHDT and CDR2 is YYEEEE. The CDR3 spans 16 residues. Trimming removed 4 bases from V and 4 bases from J, with 17 bases in between. The CDR3 DNA is TGTGCCAGCAGCCGGAGAAGGACTACTTTCACCGGGGAGCTGTTTTTT. Translation gives CASSRRRTTFTGELFF.

The chain combines TRBV2 with TRBJ2-7; 9 nucleotides match TRBD1. J lost 3 bases, V lost 4 bases, and 7 bases had no gene match. Germline CDR1 is SNHLY and CDR2 is FYNNEI. The CDR3 loop spans 15 amino acids. The CDR3 here is CASSAEQGAYYEQYF. DNA of the CDR3: TGTGCCAGCAGTGCCGAACAGGGGGCATACTACGAGCAGTACTTC.

The chain has TRBV6-5 and TRBJ1-1; D is uncertain. The V gene's germline CDR1 is MNHEY and CDR2 SVGAGI. CDR3 length: 14 residues. Trimming pared 0 bases from V and 4 bases from J, leaving 9 bases between. The CDR3 DNA follows: TGTGCCAGCAGTTACTCAGGGAGTAGCACTGAAGCTTTCTTT. As protein: CASSYSGSSTEAFF.

This sequence joins TRBV5-1 and TRBJ2-5; 8 bases match TRBD1. The V gene's germline CDR1 is SGHRS and CDR2 YFSETQ. V lost 3 bases to trimming and J lost 2 bases; unmatched junction nucleotides: 6. This CDR3 is built from 15 residues. In DNA, the CDR3 is TGCGCCAGCAGCTCGACAGGGGCAAGGCAAGAGACCCAGTACTTC. Protein sequence: CASSSTGARQETQYF.

This clone came up once. The chain employs TRBV27 and TRBJ1-2; 9 bases line up with TRBD1. CDR1 and CDR2 (germline): MNHEY, SMNVEV (reference sequence). This CDR3 is 14 amino acids long. Trimming cost V 6 bases and J 0 bases; bases outside gene matches: 2. The CDR3 loop reads CASSRQGANYGYTF. In nucleotides, the CDR3 is TGTGCCAGCAGCAGACAGGGGGCTAACTATGGCTACACCTTC.